This T cell receptor beta chain originates from a study of blood T cell repertoires in COVID-19. Across the whole study: PBMCs, B-cell-depleted T cells, or T cells were the source of the cDNA or gDNA that made up the material.

In the source study's methods: Nucleated cell counts were estimated from reference gene primer amplification. Sequencing used immunoSEQ multiplex PCR; TCRdb keeps in-frame clones, though not all of them. V and J calls and clone size follow that table, whereas D and trimming were derived from the DNA. The sample contains a few hundred thousand clones, 80% to 90% of which appear only once. Trimming took 7 bases from V and 3 from J, leaving 10 bases between them. Per germline, CDR1 MNHEY and CDR2 SVGAGI. The CDR3 is 12 residues long. The receptor was derived from a man younger than 40 with acute or convalescent COVID-19. The chain has TRBV6-5 and TRBJ2-7; the D gene is possibly TRBD1 (6 bases). Sample: peripheral blood. The CDR3 DNA reads TGTGCCAGCACAGGGGCCGGCTACGAGCAGTACTTC. Protein sequence: CASTGAGYEQYF.